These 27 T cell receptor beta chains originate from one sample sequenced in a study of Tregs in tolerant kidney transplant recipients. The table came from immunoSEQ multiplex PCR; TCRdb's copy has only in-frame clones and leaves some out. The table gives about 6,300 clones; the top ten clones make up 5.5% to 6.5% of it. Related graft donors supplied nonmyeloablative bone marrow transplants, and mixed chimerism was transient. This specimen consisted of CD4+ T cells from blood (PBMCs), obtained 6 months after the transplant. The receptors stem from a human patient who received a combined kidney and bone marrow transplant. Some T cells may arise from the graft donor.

The sequenced CDR3 bases are TGTGCCAGCTCAACAGGGGGCAGCGTAGGCTACGAG. It yields the protein CASSTGGSVGYE. The whole CDR3 region reads CASSTGGSVGYEQYF. J is TRBJ2-7 and V is TRBV18; 9 bases are a match to TRBD1. The read ends 3 residues early relative to the CDR3; the germline J gene fills the gap. Germline V gene data show CDR1 as KGHSH and CDR2 as LQKENI. V lost 5 bases, J lost 3 bases, and 8 bases stayed unmatched. The CDR3 sequence is 15 residues long. Drawing the rest from reference TRBV18 and TRBJ2-7, the complete variable domain is NAGVMQNPRHLVRRRGQEARLRCSPMKGHSHVYWYRQLPEEGLKFMVYLQKENIIDESGMPKERFSAEFPKEGPSILRIQQVVRGDSAAYFCASSTGGSVGYEQYFGPGTRLTVT.

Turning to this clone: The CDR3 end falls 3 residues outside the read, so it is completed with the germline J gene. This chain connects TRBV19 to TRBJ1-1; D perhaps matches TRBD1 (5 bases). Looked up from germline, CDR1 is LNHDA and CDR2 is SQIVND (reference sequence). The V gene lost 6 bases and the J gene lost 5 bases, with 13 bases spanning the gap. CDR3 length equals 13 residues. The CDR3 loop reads CASSQGFNTEAFF. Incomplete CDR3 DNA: TGTGCCAGTAGCCAGGGATTCAATACTGAA.

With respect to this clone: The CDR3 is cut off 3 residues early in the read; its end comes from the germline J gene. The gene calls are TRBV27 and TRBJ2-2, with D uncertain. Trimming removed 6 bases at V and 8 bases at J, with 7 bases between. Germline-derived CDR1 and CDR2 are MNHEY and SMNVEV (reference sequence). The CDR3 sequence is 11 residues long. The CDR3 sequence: CASSSRGELFF. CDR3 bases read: TGTGCCAGCAGCTCCAGGGGGGAG.

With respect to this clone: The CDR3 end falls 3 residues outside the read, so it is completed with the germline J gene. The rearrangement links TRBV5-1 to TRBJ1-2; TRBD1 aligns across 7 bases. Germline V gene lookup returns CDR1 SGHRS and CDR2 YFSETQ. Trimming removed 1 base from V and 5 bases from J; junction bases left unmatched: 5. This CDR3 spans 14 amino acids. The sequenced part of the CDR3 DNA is TGCGCCAGCAGCTTGCCACAGGGGAATTATGGC. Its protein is CASSLPQGNYG. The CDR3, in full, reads CASSLPQGNYGYTF. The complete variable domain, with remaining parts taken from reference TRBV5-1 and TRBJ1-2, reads KAGVTQTPRYLIKTRGQQVTLSCSPISGHRSVSWYQQTPGQGLQFLFEYFSETQRNKGNFPGRFSGRQFSNSRSEMNVSTLELGDSALYLCASSLPQGNYGYTFGSGTRLTVV.

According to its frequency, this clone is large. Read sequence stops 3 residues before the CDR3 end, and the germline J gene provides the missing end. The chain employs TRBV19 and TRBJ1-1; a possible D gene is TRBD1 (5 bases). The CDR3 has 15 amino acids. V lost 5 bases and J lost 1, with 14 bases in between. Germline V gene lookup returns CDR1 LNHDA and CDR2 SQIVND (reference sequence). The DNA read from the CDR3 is TGTGCCAGTAGTGAGCAGACAGAACCGAACACTGAA. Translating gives CASSEQTEPNTE. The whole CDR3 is CASSEQTEPNTEAFF.

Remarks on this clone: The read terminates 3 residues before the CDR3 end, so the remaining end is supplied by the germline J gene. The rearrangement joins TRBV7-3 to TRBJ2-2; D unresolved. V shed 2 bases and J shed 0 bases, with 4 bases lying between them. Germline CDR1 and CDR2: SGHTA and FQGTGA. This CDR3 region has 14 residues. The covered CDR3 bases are TGTGCCAGCAGCTTAGCAGCGAACACCGGGGAG. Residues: CASSLAANTGE. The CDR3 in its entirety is CASSLAANTGELFF.

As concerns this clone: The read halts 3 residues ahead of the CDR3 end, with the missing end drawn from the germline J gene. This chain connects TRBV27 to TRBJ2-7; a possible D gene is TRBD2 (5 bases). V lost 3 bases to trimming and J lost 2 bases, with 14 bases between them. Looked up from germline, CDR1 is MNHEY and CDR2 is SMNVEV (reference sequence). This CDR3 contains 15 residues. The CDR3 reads CASSFSGLSAYEQYF. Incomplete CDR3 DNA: TGTGCCAGCAGTTTTTCGGGGTTAAGTGCCTACGAG.

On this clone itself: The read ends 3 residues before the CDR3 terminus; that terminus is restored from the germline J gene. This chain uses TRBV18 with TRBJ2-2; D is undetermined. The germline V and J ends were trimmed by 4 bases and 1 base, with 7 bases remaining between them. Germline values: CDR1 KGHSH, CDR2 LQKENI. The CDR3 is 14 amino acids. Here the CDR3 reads CASSQGRNTGELFF. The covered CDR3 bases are TGTGCCAGCTCACAGGGCAGGAACACCGGGGAG.

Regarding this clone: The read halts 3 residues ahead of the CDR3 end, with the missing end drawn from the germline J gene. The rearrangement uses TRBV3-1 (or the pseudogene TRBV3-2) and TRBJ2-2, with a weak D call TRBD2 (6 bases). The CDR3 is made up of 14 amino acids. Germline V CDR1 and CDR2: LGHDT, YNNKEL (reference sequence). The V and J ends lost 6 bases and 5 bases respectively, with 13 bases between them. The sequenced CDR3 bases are TGTGCCAGCAGGTTTAGACGGGGGACCGGGGAG. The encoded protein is CASRFRRGTGE. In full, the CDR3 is CASRFRRGTGELFF.

CDR3 sequence reads: CASSIRTGGETQYF. Incomplete CDR3 DNA: TGTGCCAGTAGTATACGGACAGGGGGGGAGACC. This chain joins TRBV19 and TRBJ2-5; TRBD1 matches at 10 bases. The CDR3 is cut off 3 residues early in the read; its end comes from the germline J gene. Germline V gene data show CDR1 as LNHDA and CDR2 as SQIVND (reference sequence). V lost 2 bases and J lost 5; bases outside the gene matches: 2. This CDR3 spans 14 amino acids.

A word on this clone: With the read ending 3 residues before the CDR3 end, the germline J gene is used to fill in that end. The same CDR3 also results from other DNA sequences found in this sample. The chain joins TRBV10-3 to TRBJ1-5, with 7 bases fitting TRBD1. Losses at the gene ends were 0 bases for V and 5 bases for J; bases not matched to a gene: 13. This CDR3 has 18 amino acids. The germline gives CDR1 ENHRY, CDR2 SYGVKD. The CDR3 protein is CAISESDPTGVTYQPQHF. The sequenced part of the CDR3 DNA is TGTGCCATCAGTGAGTCTGACCCTACAGGGGTGACTTATCAGCCC.

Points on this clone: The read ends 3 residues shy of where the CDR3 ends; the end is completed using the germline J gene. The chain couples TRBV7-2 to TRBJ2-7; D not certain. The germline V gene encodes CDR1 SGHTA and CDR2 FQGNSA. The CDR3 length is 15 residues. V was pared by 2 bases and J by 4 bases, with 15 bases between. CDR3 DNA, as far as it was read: TGTGCCAGCAGCTTAAGTCTTGAGAAACGGTACGAG. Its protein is CASSLSLEKRYE. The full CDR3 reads CASSLSLEKRYEQYF.

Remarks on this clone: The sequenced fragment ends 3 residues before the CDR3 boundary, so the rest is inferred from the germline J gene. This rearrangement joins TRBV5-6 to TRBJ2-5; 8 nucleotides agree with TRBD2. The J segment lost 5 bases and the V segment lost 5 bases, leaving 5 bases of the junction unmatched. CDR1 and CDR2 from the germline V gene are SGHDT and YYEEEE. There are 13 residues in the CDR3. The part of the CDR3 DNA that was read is TGTGCCAGCAGTAGGACTAGCTTCGAGACC. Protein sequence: CASSRTSFET. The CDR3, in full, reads CASSRTSFETQYF.

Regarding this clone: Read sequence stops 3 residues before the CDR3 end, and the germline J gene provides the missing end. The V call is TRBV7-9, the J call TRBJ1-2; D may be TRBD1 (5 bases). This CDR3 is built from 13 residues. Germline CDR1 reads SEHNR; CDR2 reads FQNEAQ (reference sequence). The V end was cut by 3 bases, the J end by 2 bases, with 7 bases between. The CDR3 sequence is CASSLDTNYGYTF. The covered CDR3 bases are TGTGCCAGCAGCTTGGACACCAACTATGGC.

CDR3 loop: CASSLTGTSRGNEQFF. Incomplete CDR3 DNA: TGCGCCAGCAGCTTGACCGGGACTAGCAGGGGCAATGAG. The chain is built from TRBV5-1 and TRBJ2-1; 9 positions agree with TRBD2. From the germline J gene comes the end of the CDR3, since the read stops 3 residues before it. CDR3 length equals 16 residues. The germline V gene encodes CDR1 SGHRS and CDR2 YFSETQ. The trim removed 1 base at V and 6 bases at J, leaving 8 bases unmatched.

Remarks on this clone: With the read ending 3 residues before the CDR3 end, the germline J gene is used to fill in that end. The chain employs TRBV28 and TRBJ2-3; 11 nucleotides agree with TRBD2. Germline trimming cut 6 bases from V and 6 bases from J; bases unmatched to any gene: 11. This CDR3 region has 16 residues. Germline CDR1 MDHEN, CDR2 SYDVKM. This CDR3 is CASSYSGRALVDTQYF. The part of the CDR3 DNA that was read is TGTGCCAGCAGCTATAGCGGGAGGGCCCTTGTGGATACG.

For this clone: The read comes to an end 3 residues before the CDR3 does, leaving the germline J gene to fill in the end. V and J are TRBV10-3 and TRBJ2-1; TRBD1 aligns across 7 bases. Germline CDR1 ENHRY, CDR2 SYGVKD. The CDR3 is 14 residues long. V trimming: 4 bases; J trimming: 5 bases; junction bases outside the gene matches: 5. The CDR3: CAISGGTVNNEQFF. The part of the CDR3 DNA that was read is TGTGCCATCAGTGGGGGGACAGTTAACAATGAG.

The CDR3 DNA, read in part, is TGTGCCAGCAGCTCCCTAGCGGGAGGGCCGAGACCTACGAACACCGGGGAG. Protein: CASSSLAGGPRPTNTGE. The whole CDR3 is CASSSLAGGPRPTNTGELFF. The chain combines TRBV13 with TRBJ2-2; TRBD2 aligns across 12 bases. The read halts 3 residues ahead of the CDR3 end, with the missing end drawn from the germline J gene. Trimming removed 4 bases from V and 0 bases from J; junction bases left unmatched: 12. The CDR3 runs 20 residues. Germline lookup yields CDR1 PRHDT and CDR2 FYEKMQ (reference sequence).

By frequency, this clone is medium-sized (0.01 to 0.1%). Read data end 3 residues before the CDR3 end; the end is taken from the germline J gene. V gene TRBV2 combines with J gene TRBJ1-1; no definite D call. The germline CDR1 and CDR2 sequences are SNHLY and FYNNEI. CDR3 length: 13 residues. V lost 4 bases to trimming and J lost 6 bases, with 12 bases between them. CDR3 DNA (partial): TGTGCCAGCAGTGCAGGTATCCGGTCTGAA. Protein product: CASSAGIRSE. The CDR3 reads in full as CASSAGIRSEAFF.

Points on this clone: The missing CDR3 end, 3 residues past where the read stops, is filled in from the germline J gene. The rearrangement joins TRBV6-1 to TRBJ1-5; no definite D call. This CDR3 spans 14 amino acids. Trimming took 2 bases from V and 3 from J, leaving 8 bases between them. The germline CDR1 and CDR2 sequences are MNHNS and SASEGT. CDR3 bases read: TGTGCCAGCAGTGAACGGTGGGCCAATCAGCCC. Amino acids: CASSERWANQP. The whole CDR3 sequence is CASSERWANQPQHF.

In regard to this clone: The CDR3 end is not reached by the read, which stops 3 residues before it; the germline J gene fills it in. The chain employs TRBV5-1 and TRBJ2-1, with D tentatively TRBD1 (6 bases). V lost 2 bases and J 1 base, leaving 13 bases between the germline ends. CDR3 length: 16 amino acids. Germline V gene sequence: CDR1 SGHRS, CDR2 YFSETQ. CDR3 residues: CASSLRADRSYNEQFF. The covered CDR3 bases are TGCGCCAGCAGCTTAAGAGCGGACAGATCCTACAATGAG.

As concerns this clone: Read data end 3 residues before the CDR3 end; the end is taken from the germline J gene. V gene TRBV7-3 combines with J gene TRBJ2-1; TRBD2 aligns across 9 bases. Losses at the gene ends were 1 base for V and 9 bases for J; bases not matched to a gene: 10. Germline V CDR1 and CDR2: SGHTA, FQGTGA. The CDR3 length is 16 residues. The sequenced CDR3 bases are TGTGCCAGCAGCTTAAGTGCGGGAGGGCTAGGGGGTGAG. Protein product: CASSLSAGGLGGE. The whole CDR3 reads CASSLSAGGLGGEQFF.

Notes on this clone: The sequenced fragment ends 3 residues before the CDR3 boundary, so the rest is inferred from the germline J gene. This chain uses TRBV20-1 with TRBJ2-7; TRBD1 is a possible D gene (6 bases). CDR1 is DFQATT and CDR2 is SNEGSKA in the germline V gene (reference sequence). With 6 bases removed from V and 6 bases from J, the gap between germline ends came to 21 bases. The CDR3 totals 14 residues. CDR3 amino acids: CSATGTSDPLEQYF. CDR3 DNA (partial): TGCAGTGCCACCGGGACATCCGACCCGCTCGAG.

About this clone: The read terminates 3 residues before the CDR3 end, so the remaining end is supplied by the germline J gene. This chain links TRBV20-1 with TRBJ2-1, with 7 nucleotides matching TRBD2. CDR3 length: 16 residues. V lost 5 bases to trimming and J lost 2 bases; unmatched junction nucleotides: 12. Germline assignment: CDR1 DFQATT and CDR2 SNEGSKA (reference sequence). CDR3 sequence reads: CSASLPTSRTYNEQFF. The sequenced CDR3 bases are TGCAGTGCTTCACTCCCGACTAGCAGAACCTACAATGAG.

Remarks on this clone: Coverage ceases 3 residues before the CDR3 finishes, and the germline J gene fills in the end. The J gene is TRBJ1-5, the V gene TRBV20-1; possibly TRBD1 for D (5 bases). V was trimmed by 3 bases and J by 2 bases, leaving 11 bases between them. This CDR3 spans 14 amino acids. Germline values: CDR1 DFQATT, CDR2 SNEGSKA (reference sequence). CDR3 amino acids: CSASREIGNQPQHF. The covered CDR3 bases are TGCAGTGCTAGCAGGGAGATCGGCAATCAGCCC.

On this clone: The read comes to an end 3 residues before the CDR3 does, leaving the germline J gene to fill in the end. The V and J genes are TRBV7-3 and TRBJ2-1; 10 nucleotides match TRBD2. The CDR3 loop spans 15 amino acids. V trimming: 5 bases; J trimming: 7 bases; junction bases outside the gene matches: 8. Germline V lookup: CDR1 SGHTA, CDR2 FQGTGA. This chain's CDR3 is CASSLLAGVGNEQFF. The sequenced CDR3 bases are TGTGCCAGCAGCCTGCTAGCGGGAGTGGGGAATGAG.

The CDR3 loop reads CASSLSGLGDTQYF. Incomplete CDR3 DNA: TGTGCCAGCAGCCTAAGCGGGTTGGGGGATACG. The V gene is TRBV11-3, the J gene TRBJ2-3; D might be TRBD2 (6 bases). The read comes to an end 3 residues before the CDR3 does, leaving the germline J gene to fill in the end. CDR3 length: 14 amino acids. Per germline, CDR1 SGHNT and CDR2 YENEEA. The V gene lost 5 bases and the J gene lost 6 bases, with 15 bases spanning the gap.